This TCR beta chain stems from a study of T-cell reconstitution after alpha-beta-depleted transplantation in children (TCRdb year 2016). For the wider study: Using TCR repertoire profiling, the study followed T-cell immune reconstitution in a quantitative way in children after TCRalphabeta/CD19-depleted allogeneic hematopoietic cell transplantation.

The germline ends are 7 bases apart after V is trimmed by 1 base and J by 4 bases. From the cysteine up to the phenylalanine, the CDR3 has a length of 13 residues. Only the CDR3 DNA is retained, 39 bases long and in frame from the first base. Library construction relied on PCR. The data were produced on an Illumina HiSeq 2500. Molecular barcoding was employed in the preparation of TCR libraries, with unique molecular identifiers being used to normalize TCRbeta repertoire quantification. The raw public reads went through TCRdb reprocessing: fastp at Q25, MiXCR clone calling, in-frame beta chains kept. Records with the same CDR3 protein are collapsed into one entry carrying the most frequent genes and DNA. The sample yields 200,000 to 250,000 distinct CDR3 sequences; under 9.5% were counted once. The leading ten clones occupy less than 8% of the sample. This clonotype was recorded at least ten times. Its antigen is unknown. Within one base of it there is no much larger clone, and no base qualities were kept.

The chain is made from TRBV12-3 or TRBV12-4 and TRBJ1-2; no D gene is confidently identified. The clonotype was recovered from a human donor who donated a stem cell graft to a child with acute lymphoblastic leukemia. Sequenced here: PBMCs from the stem cell graft donor, sampled from the stem cell graft. At the DNA level, the sequence is TGTGCCAGCAGTTTAGGCAGGAGCTATGGCTACACCTTC. Translated, this gives CASSLGRSYGYTF.